Listed here are 22 T cell receptor beta chains from one sample, sequenced in a study of T cells expressing NK-cell markers. TCRdb re-called the 5' RACE reads; every CDR3 protein appears as one record, without DNA. This sample's table has about 110,000 distinct CDR3 sequences. What was sequenced was blood T cells: a sorted CD56 or NKG2C T cell subset, CD4+ or CD8+ T cells, or bulk PBMC T cells (not recorded which). Every receptor here comes from a woman between 18 and 70 years old in good health.

This sequence joins TRBV20-1 and TRBJ2-3; TCRdb's D call of TRBD1 is untestable without DNA. CDR3 length equals 12 residues. Germline V gene sequence: CDR1 DFQATT, CDR2 SNEGSKA (reference sequence). The CDR3 region is CSAPEGADTQYF.

The J gene is TRBJ2-1, the V gene TRBV6-2 or TRBV6-3. CDR3 size: 13 residues. Germline V gene data show CDR1 as MNHEY and CDR2 as SVGEGT. CDR3 in amino acids: CASSYGNYNEQFF.

The chain employs TRBV30 and TRBJ2-4; TCRdb indicates TRBD1, and absent DNA this call remains unverified. This CDR3 has 12 residues. Germline V gene sequence: CDR1 GTSNPN, CDR2 SVGIG (reference sequence). The CDR3 here is CAWSGDANIQYF.

This chain links TRBV18 with TRBJ2-5. This CDR3 is 15 amino acids long. CDR1 KGHSH and CDR2 LQKENI come from the germline V gene. CDR3 residues: CASSPGELFQETQYF.

The chain's CDR3 is CASSQSDPLTEAFF. This chain joins TRBV7-8 and TRBJ1-1; TCRdb calls TRBD1, which cannot be checked without DNA. The CDR3 has 14 amino acids. Germline CDR1 is SGHVS and CDR2 is FQNEAQ.

J is TRBJ2-2 and V is TRBV24-1; TCRdb's D gene call, TRBD2, goes unchecked for lack of DNA. CDR1 KGHDR and CDR2 SFDVKD come from the germline V gene. The CDR3 length is 19 residues. The CDR3 spells CATSERDIGATSAVGELFF.

The chain combines TRBV27 with TRBJ2-1; the TCRdb D gene call, TRBD2, has no DNA to confirm it. The length of the CDR3 is 15 residues. Germline values: CDR1 MNHEY, CDR2 SMNVEV (reference sequence). CDR3 sequence: CASRGTSGRLNEQFF.

The chain is built from TRBV5-4 and TRBJ2-1; TCRdb indicates TRBD2, and absent DNA this call remains unverified. The CDR3 sequence is 13 residues long. Germline CDR1 and CDR2: SGHNT and YYREEE (reference sequence). The CDR3 sequence: CASSLRGGNEQFF.

V is TRBV7-2 and J is TRBJ1-5; TCRdb calls TRBD1, which cannot be checked without DNA. The CDR3 length is 14 residues. Germline V gene lookup returns CDR1 SGHTA and CDR2 FQGNSA. The CDR3 spells CASSPLGSNQPQHF. Supplemented by reference TRBV7-2 and TRBJ1-5, the full variable domain reads GAGVSQSPSNKVTEKGKDVELRCDPISGHTALYWYRQSLGQGLEFLIYFQGNSAPDKSGLPSDRFSAERTGGSVSTLTIQRTQQEDSAVYLCASSPLGSNQPQHFGDGTRLSIL.

This rearrangement joins TRBV9 to TRBJ2-1; TCRdb picks TRBD1, but there is no DNA to check that call. The CDR3 has 16 amino acids. CDR1 and CDR2 (germline): SGDLS, YYNGEE. This CDR3 is CASSVLGTHPYNEQFF. Full variable domain (outside the CDR3, taken from reference TRBV9 and TRBJ2-1): DSGVTQTPKHLITATGQRVTLRCSPRSGDLSVYWYQQSLDQGLQFLIQYYNGEERAKGNILERFSAQQFPDLHSELNLSSLELGDSALYFCASSVLGTHPYNEQFFGPGTRLTVL.

CDR3 region: CSVEGDRANTGELFF. The genes are TRBV29-1 and TRBJ2-2; without DNA, the TCRdb call of TRBD1 cannot be checked. The CDR3 covers 15 residues. Germline lookup yields CDR1 SQVTM and CDR2 ANQGSEA.

The V and J genes are TRBV7-8 and TRBJ2-1; checking the TCRdb D call of TRBD2 is not possible without DNA. This CDR3 spans 15 amino acids. Germline CDR1 SGHVS, CDR2 FQNEAQ. The CDR3 loop is CASSLEGGPYNEQFF.

The rearrangement links TRBV12-3 or TRBV12-4 to TRBJ2-3; TCRdb indicates TRBD1, and absent DNA this call remains unverified. The CDR3 length is 14 residues. CDR3 in amino acids: CASSLGQEWDTQYF.

The chain joins TRBV7-8 to TRBJ2-7. The germline V gene encodes CDR1 SGHVS and CDR2 FQNEAQ. The CDR3 covers 14 residues. CDR3 sequence: CASSLRGDSYEQYF.

The chain recombines TRBV29-1 with TRBJ2-1; TCRdb's D call, TRBD2, is unchecked because there is no DNA. The CDR3 sequence is 14 residues long. Germline CDR1 reads SQVTM; CDR2 reads ANQGSEA. CDR3 region: CSVESGSSYNEQFF.

V is TRBV6-2 or TRBV6-3 and J is TRBJ2-3; TCRdb outputs TRBD2, but without DNA this stays unchecked. The germline gives CDR1 MNHEY, CDR2 SVGEGT. CDR3 size: 13 residues. The CDR3 is CASSYMGRDTQYF.

The J gene is TRBJ1-4, the V gene TRBV5-1. CDR1 SGHRS and CDR2 YFSETQ come from the germline V gene. The CDR3 totals 14 residues. The CDR3 spells CASSLWTTNEKLFF. Together with reference TRBV5-1 and TRBJ1-4, the CDR3 gives the full variable domain: KAGVTQTPRYLIKTRGQQVTLSCSPISGHRSVSWYQQTPGQGLQFLFEYFSETQRNKGNFPGRFSGRQFSNSRSEMNVSTLELGDSALYLCASSLWTTNEKLFFGSGTQLSVL.

The chain is built from TRBV7-8 and TRBJ2-5; TCRdb's D call of TRBD2 is untestable without DNA. This CDR3 contains 16 residues. Germline V gives CDR1 SGHVS, CDR2 FQNEAQ. The CDR3 sequence: CASSDRLAGTQETQYF.

The chain recombines TRBV7-2 with TRBJ2-1; TCRdb returns TRBD1, unconfirmable since there is no DNA. Germline CDR1 and CDR2: SGHTA and FQGNSA. This CDR3 is 15 amino acids long. CDR3 sequence reads: CASSLPPSGSNEQFF.

The chain links TRBV6-5 to TRBJ2-3; lacking DNA, the TRBD1 call made by TCRdb goes unchecked. The CDR3 covers 18 residues. Germline V CDR1 and CDR2: MNHEY, SVGAGI. The CDR3 spells CASSYSWGTGVLTDTQYF.

The chain combines TRBV25-1 with TRBJ2-3. Germline CDR1 and CDR2: MGHDK and SYGVNS. CDR3 length: 13 residues. The CDR3 region is CASSLDYTDTQYF.

The V and J genes are TRBV11-2 and TRBJ2-3; TCRdb's D call, TRBD2, is unchecked because there is no DNA. The CDR3 runs to 17 residues. CDR1 and CDR2 from the germline V gene are SGHAT and FQNNGV. CDR3 protein: CASTSPGGLVFTDTQYF.